This section outlines one TCR beta chain sequence together with its context. Its antigen is as yet unknown. A junction boundary mismatches the germline segment, possibly from a read error. This entry is derived from a study of post-analysis software for immune sequencing data. Tagging with unique molecular identifiers was a feature of the TCR beta cDNA libraries. MiXCR was run by TCRdb on the PCR reads, yielding one entry per CDR3 protein. The table shows hundreds of thousands of distinct CDR3 sequences, with 40% to 50% occurring only once. General study findings and limits: Higher frequency in patients than in controls was seen for five TRBV segments, with TRBV5-6, TRBV5-1 and TRBV20-1 among them.

The length of the CDR3 is 15 residues. The source of this sequence is a girl aged 5-17 years with multiple sclerosis. Sample: blood. V and J are TRBV12-3 or TRBV12-4 and TRBJ2-6; tentatively, D is TRBD1 (5 bases). The CDR3 protein is CASRVLGSGANILTF. The CDR3 DNA sequence: TGTGCCAGCAGAGTACTGGGCTCTGGGGCCAACATCCTGACTTTC.